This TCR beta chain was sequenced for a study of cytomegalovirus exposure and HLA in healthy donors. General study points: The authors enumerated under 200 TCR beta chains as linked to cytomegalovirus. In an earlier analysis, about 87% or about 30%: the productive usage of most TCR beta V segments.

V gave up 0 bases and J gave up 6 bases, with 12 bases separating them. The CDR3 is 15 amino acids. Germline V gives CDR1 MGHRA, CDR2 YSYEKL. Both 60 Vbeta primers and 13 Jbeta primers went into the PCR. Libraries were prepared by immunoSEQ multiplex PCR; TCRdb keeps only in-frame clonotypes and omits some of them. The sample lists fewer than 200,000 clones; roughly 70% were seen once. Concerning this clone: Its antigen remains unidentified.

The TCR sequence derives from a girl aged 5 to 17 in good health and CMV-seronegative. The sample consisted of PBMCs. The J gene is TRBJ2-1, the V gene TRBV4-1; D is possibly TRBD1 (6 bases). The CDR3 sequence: CASSQDGRGSNEQFF. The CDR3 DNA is TGCGCCAGCAGCCAAGATGGTAGGGGGTCCAATGAGCAGTTCTTC.